Described below is a single T cell receptor beta chain sequence and its context. CDR1 is MNHEY, CDR2 SMNVEV, per germline (reference sequence). The CDR3 sequence is 14 residues long. With 4 bases removed from V and 5 bases from J, the gap between germline ends came to 14 bases. The entry originates in a study of blood T cell repertoires in COVID-19. Study context: The United States, Italy and Spain supplied acute and convalescent COVID-19 samples. From T cells, B-cell-depleted T cells, or PBMCs came the material, which was cDNA or gDNA.

Original processing notes: Estimation of nucleated cell counts was performed using reference gene primer amplification. Sequencing was performed with immunoSEQ multiplex PCR; in TCRdb, only in-frame clones are kept and a portion is missing. V and J calls and clone size are those listed in that table; D and trimming were worked out from the DNA. The profile shows roughly 270,000 clones, roughly 90% of them singletons. The chain carries TRBV27 and TRBJ2-5; D might be TRBD1 (5 bases). Sequencing was performed on peripheral blood. The TCR comes from a young man with active or convalescent COVID-19. CDR3 loop: CASSSVRTRETQYF. In nucleotides, the CDR3 is TGTGCCAGCAGTTCTGTTAGGACAAGGGAGACCCAGTACTTC.